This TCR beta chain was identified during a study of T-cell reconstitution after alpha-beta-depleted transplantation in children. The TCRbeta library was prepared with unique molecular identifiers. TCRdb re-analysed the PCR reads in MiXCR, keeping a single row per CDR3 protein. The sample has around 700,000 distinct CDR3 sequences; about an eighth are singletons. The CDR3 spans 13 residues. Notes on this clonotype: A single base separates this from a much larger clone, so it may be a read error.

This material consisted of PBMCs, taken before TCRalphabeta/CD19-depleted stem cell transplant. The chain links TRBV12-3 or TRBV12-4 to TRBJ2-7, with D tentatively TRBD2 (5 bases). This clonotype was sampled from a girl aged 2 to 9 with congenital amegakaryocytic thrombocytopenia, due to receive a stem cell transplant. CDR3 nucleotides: TGTGCCAGCAGAAAGAGGGCCTCCTACGAGCAGAACTTC. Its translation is CASRKRASYEQNF.